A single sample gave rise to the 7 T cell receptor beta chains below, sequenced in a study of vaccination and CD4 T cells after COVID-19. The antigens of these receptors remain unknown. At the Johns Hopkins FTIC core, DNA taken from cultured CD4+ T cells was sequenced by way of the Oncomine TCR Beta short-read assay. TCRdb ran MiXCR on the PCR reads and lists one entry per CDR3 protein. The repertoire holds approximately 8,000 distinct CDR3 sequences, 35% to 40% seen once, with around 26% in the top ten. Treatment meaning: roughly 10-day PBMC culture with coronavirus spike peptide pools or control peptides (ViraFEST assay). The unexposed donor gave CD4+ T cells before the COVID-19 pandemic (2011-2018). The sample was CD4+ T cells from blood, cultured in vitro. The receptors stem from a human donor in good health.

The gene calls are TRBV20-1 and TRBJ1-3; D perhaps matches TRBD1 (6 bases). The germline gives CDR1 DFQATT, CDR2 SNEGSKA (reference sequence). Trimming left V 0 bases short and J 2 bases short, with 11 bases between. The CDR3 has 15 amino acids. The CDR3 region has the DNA TGCAGTGCTAGAGATATGGGGGCGCCTGGAAACACCATATATTTT. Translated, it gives CSARDMGAPGNTIYF.

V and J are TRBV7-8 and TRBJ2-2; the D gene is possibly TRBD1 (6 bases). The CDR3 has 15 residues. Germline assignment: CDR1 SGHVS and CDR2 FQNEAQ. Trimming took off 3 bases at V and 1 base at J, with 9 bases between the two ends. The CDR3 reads CASSLGTKNTGELFF. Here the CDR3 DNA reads TGTGCCAGCAGCTTGGGGACAAAGAACACCGGGGAGCTGTTTTTT.

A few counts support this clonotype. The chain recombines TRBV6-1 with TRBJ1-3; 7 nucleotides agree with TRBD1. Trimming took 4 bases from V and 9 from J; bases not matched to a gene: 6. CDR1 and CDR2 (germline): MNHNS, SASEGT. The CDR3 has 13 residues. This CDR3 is CASSGQGKGTIYF. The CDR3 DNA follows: TGTGCCAGCAGTGGACAGGGAAAGGGCACCATATATTTT.

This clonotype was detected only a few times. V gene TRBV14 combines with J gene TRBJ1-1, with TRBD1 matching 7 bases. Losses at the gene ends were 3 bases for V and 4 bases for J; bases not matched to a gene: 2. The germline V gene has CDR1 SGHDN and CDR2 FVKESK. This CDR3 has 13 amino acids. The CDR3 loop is CASSHQGGTEAFF. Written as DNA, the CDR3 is TGTGCCAGCAGCCACCAGGGGGGCACTGAAGCTTTCTTT.

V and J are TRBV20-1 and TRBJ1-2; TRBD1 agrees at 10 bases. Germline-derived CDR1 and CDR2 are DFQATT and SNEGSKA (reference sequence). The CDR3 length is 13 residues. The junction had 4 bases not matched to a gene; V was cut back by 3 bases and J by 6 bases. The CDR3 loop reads CSASIGQGDGYTF. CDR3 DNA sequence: TGCAGTGCTAGTATTGGACAGGGGGATGGCTACACCTTC.

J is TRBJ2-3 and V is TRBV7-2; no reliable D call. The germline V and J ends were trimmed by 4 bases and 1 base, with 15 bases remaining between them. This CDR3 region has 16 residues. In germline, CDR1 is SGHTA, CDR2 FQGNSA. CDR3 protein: CASSSGSMGGTDTQYF. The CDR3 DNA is TGTGCCAGCAGCTCCGGGTCAATGGGCGGCACAGATACGCAGTATTTT.

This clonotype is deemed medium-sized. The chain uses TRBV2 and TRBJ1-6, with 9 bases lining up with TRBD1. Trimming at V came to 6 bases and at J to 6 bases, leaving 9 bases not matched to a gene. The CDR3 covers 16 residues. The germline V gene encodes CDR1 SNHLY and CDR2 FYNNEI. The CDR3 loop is CASRSSGTGRNSPLHF. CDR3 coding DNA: TGTGCCAGCAGATCGTCCGGGACAGGGCGTAATTCACCCCTCCACTTT.